The 13 T cell receptor beta chains presented below share a single source sample, sequenced in a study of CD8 T cells in Susac syndrome. Random hexamers served to reverse transcribe about 0.45 to 1 ug RNA. TCRdb itself ran the immunoSEQ multiplex PCR reads through MiXCR, one entry per CDR3 protein. The table shows some 200,000 distinct CDR3 sequences, with approximately 95% occurring only once. The sequencing sample was made of CD4+ T cells from PBMCs. The source is a human donor with multiple sclerosis.

This rearrangement joins TRBV5-1 to TRBJ2-7; TRBD1 is a possible D gene (6 bases). Trimming pared 4 bases from V and 3 bases from J, leaving 8 bases between. This CDR3 is built from 12 residues. CDR1 SGHRS and CDR2 YFSETQ come from the germline V gene. CDR3: CASSKDSYEQYF. CDR3 sequence (DNA): TGCGCCAGCAGCAAGGACAGCTACGAGCAGTACTTC.

The chain uses TRBV7-9 and TRBJ2-1, with TRBD1 as a possible D gene (5 bases). Trimming removed 0 bases from V and 4 bases from J, with 10 bases in between. From germline, CDR1 is SEHNR and CDR2 FQNEAQ (reference sequence). The CDR3 loop spans 15 amino acids. The CDR3 nucleotides read TGTGCCAGCAGCTTAGCTTCCCAGGGTTACAATGAGCAGTTCTTC. Protein sequence: CASSLASQGYNEQFF.

This clonotype was seen just once. This chain links TRBV9 with TRBJ2-7; the match to TRBD2 covers 7 bases. The CDR3 is made up of 15 amino acids. Trimming removed 1 base from V and 2 bases from J; junction bases left unmatched: 6. CDR1 and CDR2 (germline): SGDLS, YYNGEE. The CDR3 here is CASSVTVGGTYEQYF. The CDR3 DNA reads TGTGCCAGCAGCGTAACCGTCGGGGGGACCTACGAGCAGTACTTC.

The rearrangement links TRBV12-3 or TRBV12-4 to TRBJ2-7; 8 nucleotides line up with TRBD1. V lost 5 bases and J lost 2; bases outside the gene matches: 2. This CDR3 spans 13 amino acids. The CDR3 is CASSQGATYEQYF. In nucleotides, the CDR3 is TGTGCCAGCAGTCAGGGGGCCACCTACGAGCAGTACTTC.

The genes are TRBV9 and TRBJ2-1; the match to TRBD2 covers 8 bases. This CDR3 is 16 amino acids long. Trimming removed 0 bases from V and 4 bases from J; junction bases left unmatched: 6. The germline V gene encodes CDR1 SGDLS and CDR2 YYNGEE. The DNA of the CDR3 is TGTGCCAGCAGCGTAGGGAGCGGGAGTTCGTACAATGAGCAGTTCTTC. It encodes CASSVGSGSSYNEQFF.

This chain uses TRBV29-1 with TRBJ2-7, with D perhaps TRBD2 (5 bases). In germline, CDR1 is SQVTM, CDR2 ANQGSEA. CDR3 length: 12 residues. Between the trimmed V and J ends, which lost 5 bases and 4 bases, there was a span of 12 bases. This CDR3 reads CSVTLGGYEQYF. The DNA of the CDR3 is TGCAGCGTTACCCTTGGAGGATACGAGCAGTACTTC.

The CDR3, as DNA: TGTGCCAGCAGCCAAGCCTCGGGAGGAACTGGTCAGCCCCAGCATTTT. Its protein is CASSQASGGTGQPQHF. The chain has TRBV3-1 and TRBJ1-5, with unresolved D. Germline V gives CDR1 LGHDT, CDR2 YNNKEL (reference sequence). The CDR3 loop spans 16 amino acids. Trimming removed 1 base from V and 6 bases from J, with 16 bases in between.

The V gene is TRBV29-1, the J gene TRBJ2-2; D ambiguous. The CDR3 length is 13 residues. The V and J ends lost 3 bases and 0 bases respectively, with 5 bases between them. The germline V gene has CDR1 SQVTM and CDR2 ANQGSEA. The CDR3 protein is CSVDTSNTGELFF. Here the CDR3 DNA reads TGCAGCGTTGACACGTCGAACACCGGGGAGCTGTTTTTT.

This rearrangement joins TRBV20-1 to TRBJ2-7; TRBD1 might be the D (5 bases). V was pared by 3 bases and J by 1 base, with 10 bases between. The CDR3 runs to 13 residues. The germline V gene encodes CDR1 DFQATT and CDR2 SNEGSKA (reference sequence). The CDR3 nucleotides are TGCAGTGCTAGCCCAGGGTATTCCTACGAGCAGTACTTC. Encoded protein: CSASPGYSYEQYF.

This rearrangement joins TRBV25-1 to TRBJ1-2; a weak D match, TRBD1 (5 bases). With 3 bases removed from V and 7 bases from J, the gap between germline ends came to 9 bases. CDR1 is MGHDK and CDR2 is SYGVNS in the germline V gene. The CDR3 contains 12 residues. Here the CDR3 DNA reads TGTGCCAGCAGTGAGGGGGTGAGTGGCTACACCTTC. Its translation is CASSEGVSGYTF.

The CDR3 reads CAWWPSGTYEQYF. CDR3 nucleotide sequence: TGTGCCTGGTGGCCTAGCGGGACCTACGAGCAGTACTTC. V gene TRBV30 combines with J gene TRBJ2-7; TRBD2 matches at 9 bases. Germline trimming cut 5 bases from V and 2 bases from J; bases unmatched to any gene: 4. The CDR3 extends over 13 amino acids. Germline CDR1 reads GTSNPN; CDR2 reads SVGIG (reference sequence).

The rearrangement joins TRBV7-2 to TRBJ2-7, with a possible D match to TRBD2 (5 bases). Germline V lookup: CDR1 SGHTA, CDR2 FQGNSA. CDR3 size: 14 residues. V was shortened by 0 bases and J by 6 bases, with 12 bases between the two germline ends. This chain's CDR3 is CASSLAREEIEQYF. The CDR3 bases are TGTGCCAGCAGCTTAGCGAGGGAAGAAATCGAGCAGTACTTC.

The CDR3 protein is CASSRREGVETQYF. The DNA of the CDR3 is TGTGCCAGCAGCCGCAGGGAGGGTGTGGAGACCCAGTACTTC. V gene TRBV7-8 combines with J gene TRBJ2-5, with 7 bases fitting TRBD2. Germline V gene data show CDR1 as SGHVS and CDR2 as FQNEAQ. The trim removed 5 bases at V and 5 bases at J, leaving 8 bases unmatched. This CDR3 has 14 residues.